The TCR beta chain under discussion was sequenced for a study of blood T cells in healthy people across ages. Ten milliliters of peripheral blood were drawn from each donor into EDTA-treated tubes. This clonotype was seen a few times. Its target is unknown. V gave up 0 bases and J gave up 0 bases, with 14 bases separating them. Germline CDR1 is DFQATT and CDR2 is SNEGSKA (reference sequence). This CDR3 has 16 amino acids. Combining a sample-barcoded 5' primer with a J-beta primer mix, a second PCR ran for roughly 7 to 12 cycles. One entry per CDR3 protein results from TCRdb running MiXCR on the 5' RACE reads. The table shows approximately 940,000 distinct CDR3 sequences, with roughly 43% occurring only once. Whole-study results and caveats: A conclusive naive versus antigen-experienced comparison was prevented by the unsorted PBMCs. Among T cells, TCR beta diversity per million cells dropped roughly linearly as age rose.

The chain joins TRBV20-1 to TRBJ1-1; a possible D gene is TRBD1 (6 bases). Material: blood. The receptor was derived from a man aged 25 to 45 in good health. CDR3 DNA sequence: TGCAGTGCTAGAGACCCCCGGACAGACATGAACACTGAAGCTTTCTTT. It yields the protein CSARDPRTDMNTEAFF.